This T cell receptor beta chain is drawn from a study of tumor-infiltrating lymphocytes in localized non-small cell lung cancer. The study's findings and limits: TCRbeta sequencing showed higher T cell infiltration in tumors than uninvolved lung.

CDR3 size: 16 residues. Germline V CDR1 and CDR2: MNHEY, SMNVEV (reference sequence). Trimming took 5 bases from V and 0 from J; bases not matched to a gene: 6. On this clone itself: Its antigen is unidentified.

The repertoire was sequenced with immunoSEQ multiplex PCR; TCRdb's copy has only in-frame clones and lacks some. This sample has approximately 6,200 clones, with around 80% found just once. This clonotype originated in a human donor with non-small cell lung cancer. The sample was uninvolved lung tissue not adjacent to the tumor. V and J are TRBV27 and TRBJ2-2, with TRBD2 matching 7 bases. DNA of the CDR3: TGTGCCAGCAGTCCGCGGGGGTGGGCGAACACCGGGGAGCTGTTTTTT. It translates to CASSPRGWANTGELFF.